Below are 19 T cell receptor beta chains sequenced from a single sample in a study of blood T cell repertoires in COVID-19. Libraries were prepared by immunoSEQ multiplex PCR; TCRdb keeps only in-frame clonotypes and omits some of them. The sample consists of about 28,000 clones, around 94% of them appearing once. The sample taken for sequencing was peripheral blood. Receptor source: a woman aged 70-85 years with COVID-19, enrolled during active disease.

The chain uses TRBV6-5 and TRBJ2-1; 7 nucleotides match TRBD1. CDR3 size: 15 residues. Germline V gives CDR1 MNHEY, CDR2 SVGAGI. After removal of 11 bases from V and 3 bases from J, the junction contained 13 bases not matched to a gene. CDR3 sequence reads: CAVRQGSPNYNEQFF. The CDR3 DNA sequence: TGTGCCGTGCGACAGGGTTCGCCGAACTACAATGAGCAGTTCTTC.

The V call is TRBV6-2 or TRBV6-3, the J call TRBJ2-5, with a tentative D call TRBD1 (5 bases). The CDR3 covers 16 residues. The V end was cut by 0 bases, the J end by 4 bases, with 15 bases between. Germline CDR1 and CDR2: MNHEY and SVGEGT. As DNA, the CDR3 is TGTGCCAGCAGTTACTCAAACCCGGACACGGGAGAGACCCAGTACTTC. This sequence encodes CASSYSNPDTGETQYF.

The J gene is TRBJ1-3, the V gene TRBV7-2; D is undetermined. V gave up 5 bases and J gave up 3 bases, with 11 bases separating them. The CDR3 loop spans 14 amino acids. Germline V lookup: CDR1 SGHTA, CDR2 FQGNSA. In DNA, the CDR3 is TGTGCCAGCAGCCGGGTTTCTCTTGGAAACACCATATATTTT. Protein: CASSRVSLGNTIYF. Full variable domain (rest looked up from reference TRBV7-2 and TRBJ1-3): GAGVSQSPSNKVTEKGKDVELRCDPISGHTALYWYRQSLGQGLEFLIYFQGNSAPDKSGLPSDRFSAERTGGSVSTLTIQRTQQEDSAVYLCASSRVSLGNTIYFGEGSWLTVV.

This chain joins TRBV19 and TRBJ2-2, with TRBD2 matching over 8 bases. The germline CDR1 and CDR2 sequences are LNHDA and SQIVND (reference sequence). CDR3 size: 19 residues. The junction had 14 bases not matched to a gene; V was cut back by 5 bases and J by 0 bases. CDR3 protein: CASSPVLGTRVANTGELFF. The CDR3 DNA reads TGTGCCAGTAGTCCCGTTTTGGGGACTAGGGTAGCGAACACCGGGGAGCTGTTTTTT.

The genes are TRBV7-9 and TRBJ1-1; 9 positions match TRBD1. Germline values: CDR1 SEHNR, CDR2 FQNEAQ (reference sequence). Trimming took 2 bases from V and 1 from J; bases not matched to a gene: 2. The CDR3 is made up of 15 amino acids. DNA for the CDR3: TGTGCCAGCAGCTTATGGACAGGGGAGAACACTGAAGCTTTCTTT. It translates to CASSLWTGENTEAFF.

V and J are TRBV11-2 and TRBJ2-7; TRBD1 matches 7 bases. This CDR3 spans 16 amino acids. CDR1 SGHAT and CDR2 FQNNGV come from the germline V gene. V lost 3 bases to trimming and J lost 2 bases; unmatched junction nucleotides: 10. The DNA of the CDR3 is TGTGCCAGCAGCTTTCCCACAGGGGCCCCTACCTACGAGCAGTACTTC. Translated: CASSFPTGAPTYEQYF.

The DNA of the CDR3 is TGTGCCAGCAGCAATAGACAGGCTCTCTATGGCTACACCTTC. Its translation: CASSNRQALYGYTF. V is TRBV13 and J is TRBJ1-2; the D gene is possibly TRBD1 (6 bases). Trimming left V 5 bases short and J 4 bases short, with 14 bases between. From germline, CDR1 is PRHDT and CDR2 FYEKMQ (reference sequence). The CDR3 contains 14 residues.

This clone has only one observation. V and J are TRBV13 and TRBJ2-5; D perhaps matches TRBD1 (6 bases). With 5 bases removed from V and 6 bases from J, the gap between germline ends came to 22 bases. The CDR3 contains 16 residues. Looked up from germline, CDR1 is PRHDT and CDR2 is FYEKMQ (reference sequence). CDR3 DNA sequence: TGTGCCAGCAGCCGGGAACAGGGCGTCCCAGAGAAGACCCAGTACTTC. Translation: CASSREQGVPEKTQYF.

The chain is built from TRBV18 and TRBJ2-7; no reliable D call. V was shortened by 3 bases and J by 6 bases, with 9 bases between the two germline ends. The CDR3 loop spans 12 amino acids. CDR1 and CDR2 from the germline V gene are KGHSH and LQKENI. This CDR3 is CASSPKNSEQYF. CDR3 nucleotide sequence: TGTGCCAGCTCACCTAAAAACTCCGAGCAGTACTTC. Full variable domain (remainder filled in from reference TRBV18 and TRBJ2-7): NAGVMQNPRHLVRRRGQEARLRCSPMKGHSHVYWYRQLPEEGLKFMVYLQKENIIDESGMPKERFSAEFPKEGPSILRIQQVVRGDSAAYFCASSPKNSEQYFGPGTRLTVT.

This sequence joins TRBV6-2 or TRBV6-3 and TRBJ2-3; 7 nucleotides align to TRBD2. Germline CDR1 and CDR2: MNHEY and SVGEGT. Trimming took 1 base from V and 3 from J; bases not matched to a gene: 22. The CDR3 covers 21 residues. CDR3: CASSYFNWTPRGRGRTDTQYF. In DNA form, the CDR3 reads TGTGCCAGCAGTTACTTCAATTGGACGCCCCGAGGGAGGGGCCGAACAGATACGCAGTATTTT.

This chain connects TRBV10-3 to TRBJ1-2, with 10 bases matching TRBD1. CDR3 length: 15 amino acids. The V gene end was trimmed by 11 bases and the J gene end by 6 bases; junction bases not matched to a gene: 15. Per germline, CDR1 ENHRY and CDR2 SYGVKD. In DNA form, the CDR3 reads TGTGCCGCCTCCTCCGGGACAGGGGTGCAAGATGGCTACACCTTC. Translating it yields CAASSGTGVQDGYTF.

The chain uses TRBV7-3 and TRBJ2-3; the match to TRBD2 covers 9 bases. Trimming at V came to 5 bases and at J to 1 base, leaving 10 bases not matched to a gene. The CDR3 runs 17 residues. CDR1 is SGHTA and CDR2 is FQGTGA in the germline V gene. CDR3: CASSPRVGGRGTDTQYF. CDR3 DNA: TGTGCCAGCAGCCCAAGAGTCGGCGGGAGGGGCACAGATACGCAGTATTTT.

The chain has TRBV7-2 and TRBJ2-3; 11 positions agree with TRBD2. The CDR3 covers 16 residues. Germline CDR1 and CDR2: SGHTA and FQGNSA. J lost 6 bases, V lost 1 base, and 6 bases had no gene match. The DNA for the CDR3 is TGTGCCAGCAGCTTAGACGCTAGCGGGAGGAAGGATACGCAGTATTTT. It specifies CASSLDASGRKDTQYF.

The J gene is TRBJ1-1, the V gene TRBV19, with D perhaps TRBD1 (5 bases). The CDR3 is made up of 13 amino acids. Germline V CDR1 and CDR2: LNHDA, SQIVND (reference sequence). The V end was cut by 8 bases, the J end by 10 bases, with 20 bases between. The CDR3 DNA follows: TGTGCCAGTCAACCCCAGGGCAGTCTCGGAGCTTTCTTT. It is translated as CASQPQGSLGAFF.

The chain combines TRBV9 with TRBJ1-4; 9 bases agree with TRBD1. The V gene's germline CDR1 is SGDLS and CDR2 YYNGEE. The CDR3 totals 14 residues. V gave up 3 bases and J gave up 7 bases; unmatched junction bases: 4. The DNA of the CDR3 is TGTGCCAGCAGCGAACAGGGGGCGGGTGAAAAACTGTTTTTT. Encoded protein: CASSEQGAGEKLFF.

The count of this clone is one. The chain joins TRBV9 to TRBJ1-2; 9 nucleotides agree with TRBD1. Germline CDR1 and CDR2: SGDLS and YYNGEE. This CDR3 has 15 residues. Germline trimming cut 4 bases from V and 3 bases from J; bases unmatched to any gene: 7. The CDR3 reads CASSPWRTGDYGYTF. CDR3 nucleotide sequence: TGTGCCAGCAGCCCGTGGAGGACAGGGGACTATGGCTACACCTTC.

The chain employs TRBV19 and TRBJ1-1; perhaps TRBD1 as D (6 bases). Germline V gene sequence: CDR1 LNHDA, CDR2 SQIVND (reference sequence). V was pared by 1 base and J by 0 bases, with 9 bases between. The CDR3 covers 15 residues. CDR3 in amino acids: CASSIGGHLNTEAFF. CDR3 nucleotides: TGTGCCAGTAGTATAGGGGGACATCTGAACACTGAAGCTTTCTTT. The whole variable domain, remainder taken from reference TRBV19 and TRBJ1-1, is DGGITQSPKYLFRKEGQNVTLSCEQNLNHDAMYWYRQDPGQGLRLIYYSQIVNDFQKGDIAEGYSVSREKKESFPLTVTSAQKNPTAFYLCASSIGGHLNTEAFFGQGTRLTVV.

V usage is TRBV28 and J usage is TRBJ1-2; the D gene is possibly TRBD1 (5 bases). Trimming took off 5 bases at V and 3 bases at J, with 16 bases between the two ends. CDR1 and CDR2 (germline): MDHEN, SYDVKM. The length of the CDR3 is 15 residues. The CDR3 nucleotides are TGTGCCAGCAGTGCTCCCAGGGCACCTGACTATGGCTACACCTTC. This sequence encodes CASSAPRAPDYGYTF.

Comments on this clone: A junction boundary mismatches the germline segment, possibly from a read error. The chain employs TRBV7-7 and TRBJ2-5, with D perhaps matching TRBD1 (5 bases). CDR1 is SSHAT, CDR2 FNYEAQ, per germline (reference sequence). The CDR3 length is 13 residues. The CDR3 DNA reads as TGTGCTAGCAGCTGGGGCTACCAAGAGACCCAGTACTTC. This translates into CASSWGYQETQYF.